The following is a T cell receptor (beta chain) sequence with its context. Its antigen remains unidentified. CD8+CD57+ cell expansion, shown by flow cytometry, had occurred in the patients selected for sequencing. Patients, without exception, had severe acquired aplastic anemia. V lost 5 bases and J 0 bases, leaving 14 bases between the germline ends. The CDR3 extends over 17 amino acids. The germline CDR1 and CDR2 sequences are MDHEN and SYDVKM. Genomic DNA provided the template from which TCR beta VDJ and CDR3 profiles were obtained. TCRdb independently ran MiXCR on the reads; one entry per CDR3 protein. Of hundreds of thousands of distinct CDR3 sequences in the sample, roughly 50% were seen once. The data originate from a study of CD8+CD57+ T cells in acquired aplastic anemia. Study information: Sorted CD4+ and CD8+ cells yielded roughly 3.2 ug of DNA on average.

Study results and limitations: Sharing between patients and controls was observed for twenty-nine CD8+ CDR3 sequences.

The source material was sorted CD4+, CD8+, or CD8+CD57+ T cells (not recorded which) from PBMCs. The rearrangement links TRBV28 to TRBJ2-6; D not resolved. The TCR originated in a human donor with aplastic anemia. The CDR3 coding sequence is TGTGCCAGCAGTAGGGCGTTCAGTTACTCTGGGGCCAACGTCCTGACTTTC. Translated, it gives CASSRAFSYSGANVLTF. The whole variable domain, filled in from reference TRBV28 and TRBJ2-6, reads DVKVTQSSRYLVKRTGEKVFLECVQDMDHENMFWYRQDPGLGLRLIYFSYDVKMKEKGDIPEGYSVSREKKERFSLILESASTNQTSMYLCASSRAFSYSGANVLTFGAGSRLTVL.